This T cell receptor beta chain was sequenced during a study of OX40 agonist ivuxolimab in advanced cancers. About the study as a whole: Ivuxolimab was a fully human IgG2 agonistic monoclonal antibody targeting the costimulatory receptor OX40 (CD134). Peripheral TCRbeta sequencing was intended to test whether TCR sequence diversity was altered and clonal T-cell expansion was caused by ivuxolimab. Intravenous ivuxolimab was administered to patients every 2 weeks at six dose levels: 0.01, 0.1, 0.3, 1.5, 3 and 10 mg/kg. Of the 50 to 55 patients in dose escalation, 19 had hepatocellular carcinoma, roughly 15 had melanoma, 9 had renal cell carcinoma and 9 had head and neck cancer. Partial responses occurred in three dose-escalation patients: two with cutaneous melanoma and one with hepatocellular carcinoma. The monotherapy dose-escalation portion (N of about 49 patients) of the phase I ivuxolimab trial is reported in the paper. Patients were allowed to have had prior anti-PD-1, anti-PD-L1 or anti-CTLA-4 therapy, and 30% to 40% of the dose-escalation patients had been treated with checkpoint inhibitors. In the dose-escalation cohort, nearly 85% of patients were male, and the mean age was around 60 years with a range of roughly 20 to 80. The study at large found these results: The antigen specificity of the clonally expanded peripheral T cells was not determined. At doses of 0.1 to 3.0 mg/kg, clonal expansion of both CD4+ and CD8+ T cells in blood was seen between baseline and week 6. In the 0.1-3.0 mg/kg groups, partial responders had among the lowest normalized peripheral clonal expansion, particularly in CD8+ T cells. Low levels of normalized T-cell clonal expansion were also seen in some patients who did not respond. After ivuxolimab, CD8+ T cells had more expanded clones than CD4+ T cells on average.

For sequencing of the TCRbeta CDR3 region, genomic DNA was extracted from the sorted cells. The immunoSEQ Assay was used for sequencing of TCRbeta CDR3 regions. TCRdb took over this immuneACCESS table, retaining in-frame rearrangements with V and J assigned. Such tables are incomplete; in checked studies, under half of the missing clones stem from an unresolved V gene, and the remainder is unexplained. In this sample the table shows under 80,000 clones, around nine tenths of which occur a single time. The ten largest make up over 0.75% of the sample. Patients with a history of autoimmune disease or receiving systemic immunosuppression were excluded from the trial. Peripheral blood for TCR sequencing was drawn from every dose cohort at baseline, at cycle 4 day 1 and at cycle 7 day 1. The samples were drawn from a first-in-human, open-label, multicenter phase I dose-escalation trial of ivuxolimab. Adults with locally advanced or metastatic head and neck squamous cell, hepatocellular, melanoma or renal cell carcinoma were enrolled in the trial. Before TCR sequencing, CD4+ T cells and CD8+ T cells were sorted from peripheral blood as separate populations.

Notes on this clone: Its antigen is not yet known. No base-level quality is on record; no much larger clone is a single base apart.

The CDR3 goes from the cysteine to the phenylalanine over 14 residues. The retained sequence is limited to the CDR3, 42 bases, with the frame set at the first base. V lost 3 bases and J lost 3 bases; the stretch between them is 12 bases long. For CDR1 and CDR2, the germline V gene lists ENHRY and SYGVKD. Source: CD4+ or CD8+ T cells sorted from blood, taken in a trial of the OX40 agonist ivuxolimab. This receptor chain uses TRBV10-3 and TRBJ2-7; the D gene is perhaps TRBD1, on 6 matching bases. This sequence originates from an adult with an advanced solid tumor such as melanoma, head and neck, liver or kidney cancer. DNA sequence: TGTGCCATCAGTGACAGGGGAGCTAACTACGAGCAGTACTTC. It codes for CAISDRGANYEQYF.